This T cell receptor (beta chain) was identified during a study of technical replicates of blood from several donors. V dropped 5 bases and J dropped 3; count of bases not matched to a gene: 3. Germline V gene lookup returns CDR1 SQVTM and CDR2 ANQGSEA. This CDR3 spans 14 amino acids. Generated by immunoSEQ multiplex PCR, the TCRdb table keeps only in-frame clones and is missing some. This sample has about 76,000 clones, with roughly 96% found just once. This TCR was recovered from a human donor in good health. The sequenced material came from T cells isolated from PBMCs. The V call is TRBV29-1, the J call TRBJ2-2; 10 bases are shared with TRBD2. This CDR3 is CSVRTSGDTGELFF. The CDR3 bases are TGCAGCGTTCGGACTAGCGGCGACACCGGGGAGCTGTTTTTT.